The 23 T cell receptor beta chains below all came from one sample that was sequenced in a study of T cell responses to AZD1222 COVID-19 vaccine. The protocol was immunoSEQ multiplex PCR, while the TCRdb copy is restricted to in-frame clones and leaves out a portion. The sample yields 120,000 to 150,000 clones, 75% to 90% seen once. The sequences come from peripheral blood, collected on day 0 of AZD1222 vaccination. The receptors derive from an adult in good health.

CDR3 residues: CASSMGYGQPQHF. CDR3 coding DNA: TGTGCCAGTAGTATGGGATATGGCCAGCCCCAGCATTTT. This chain connects TRBV19 to TRBJ1-5; D is unresolved. The ends were cut back, 3 bases at V and 7 bases at J, with 10 bases in the middle. This CDR3 contains 13 residues. Germline CDR1 reads LNHDA; CDR2 reads SQIVND (reference sequence).

The rearrangement links TRBV12-3 or TRBV12-4 to TRBJ1-6; D ambiguous. Trimming pared 6 bases from V and 14 bases from J, leaving 11 bases between. The CDR3 consists of 11 residues. The CDR3 is CASSRSRSLHF. CDR3 bases: TGTGCCAGCAGCAGGAGTCGCTCCCTCCACTTT.

The chain combines TRBV5-6 with TRBJ1-4; D remains unclear. V was clipped by 1 base and J by 0 bases, with 10 bases between them. Per the germline V gene, CDR1 is SGHDT and CDR2 is YYEEEE. This CDR3 region has 16 residues. For the CDR3, the DNA is TGTGCCAGCAGCTTGTTAACGGTTGCAACTAATGAAAAACTGTTTTTT. Residues: CASSLLTVATNEKLFF.

The chain is built from TRBV13 and TRBJ1-1, with D unresolved. The germline V and J ends were trimmed by 0 bases and 0 bases, with 17 bases remaining between them. There are 18 residues in the CDR3. The V gene's germline CDR1 is PRHDT and CDR2 FYEKMQ (reference sequence). DNA for the CDR3: TGTGCCAGCAGCTTAGGTCCAGAATTATCTCCTATGAACACTGAAGCTTTCTTT. It is translated as CASSLGPELSPMNTEAFF. The whole variable domain, remainder taken from reference TRBV13 and TRBJ1-1, is AAGVIQSPRHLIKEKRETATLKCYPIPRHDTVYWYQQGPGQDPQFLISFYEKMQSDKGSIPDRFSAQQFSDYHSELNMSSLELGDSALYFCASSLGPELSPMNTEAFFGQGTRLTVV.

The rearrangement uses TRBV15 and TRBJ2-7; the match to TRBD2 covers 8 bases. Germline V CDR1 and CDR2: LNHNV, YYDKDF (reference sequence). The CDR3 has 15 amino acids. V trimming: 1 base; J trimming: 2 bases; junction bases outside the gene matches: 4. As DNA, the CDR3 is TGTGCCACCAGCAGAGGGGTTAGCGGGACCTACGAGCAGTACTTC. Amino acid sequence: CATSRGVSGTYEQYF.

The CDR3 coding sequence is TGTGCCAGCAGCCGTAGCGGGGGCTCCTACGAGCAGTACTTC. Its protein product is CASSRSGGSYEQYF. This chain uses TRBV11-2 with TRBJ2-7; 9 nucleotides match TRBD2. Germline CDR1 is SGHAT and CDR2 is FQNNGV. This CDR3 contains 14 residues. V dropped 5 bases and J dropped 0; count of bases not matched to a gene: 2. Variable domain in full (rest from reference TRBV11-2 and TRBJ2-7): EAGVAQSPRYKIIEKRQSVAFWCNPISGHATLYWYQQILGQGPKLLIQFQNNGVVDDSQLPKDRFSAERLKGVDSTLKIQPAKLEDSAVYLCASSRSGGSYEQYFGPGTRLTVT.

This chain connects TRBV5-6 to TRBJ1-2, with D possibly TRBD1 on 5 matching bases. Germline CDR1 reads SGHDT; CDR2 reads YYEEEE. CDR3 length: 14 residues. V lost 4 bases to trimming and J lost 4 bases, with 14 bases between them. Here the CDR3 reads CASSGAVSSYGYTF. CDR3 coding DNA: TGTGCCAGCAGCGGGGCAGTCAGTTCCTATGGCTACACCTTC.

The chain joins TRBV7-3 to TRBJ2-7; 9 positions match TRBD2. This CDR3 has 14 amino acids. From germline, CDR1 is SGHTA and CDR2 FQGTGA. Germline trimming cut 8 bases from V and 6 bases from J; bases unmatched to any gene: 11. CDR3 amino acids: CASLRASGTSEQYF. Written as DNA, the CDR3 is TGTGCCAGCCTCCGTGCTAGCGGGACCTCCGAGCAGTACTTC.

CDR3 sequence: CSARDFSGNTIYF. In DNA, the CDR3 is TGCAGCGCAAGGGACTTCTCTGGAAACACCATATATTTT. The genes are TRBV29-1 and TRBJ1-3, with a possible D match to TRBD1 (5 bases). This CDR3 is built from 13 residues. V was trimmed by 7 bases and J by 0 bases, leaving 10 bases between them. Germline V gene sequence: CDR1 SQVTM, CDR2 ANQGSEA.

The gene calls are TRBV6-5 and TRBJ1-2; 9 nucleotides align to TRBD1. This CDR3 region has 16 residues. V lost 4 bases, J lost 4 bases, and 10 bases stayed unmatched. Germline V gene lookup returns CDR1 MNHEY and CDR2 SVGAGI. The CDR3 DNA sequence: TGTGCCAGCAGTTTGAATTTGGGACAGGGAGGCTATGGCTACACCTTC. Amino acids: CASSLNLGQGGYGYTF.

This clone was recorded only once. The J gene is TRBJ2-1, the V gene TRBV6-4; 9 positions match TRBD1. The CDR3 length is 15 residues. CDR1 and CDR2 from the germline V gene are MRHNA and SNTAGT. With 4 bases clipped from V and 9 bases from J, the junction kept 10 bases outside the gene matches. The DNA for the CDR3 is TGTGCCAGCAGTGTAGACAGGGGGACTCCCGGTGAGCAGTTCTTC. Amino acids: CASSVDRGTPGEQFF.

This clone was counted a single time. V gene TRBV28 combines with J gene TRBJ2-1; the D gene is possibly TRBD1 (7 bases). Germline assignment: CDR1 MDHEN and CDR2 SYDVKM. The CDR3 sequence is 15 residues long. The V end was cut by 1 base, the J end by 4 bases, with 11 bases between. The CDR3 is CASSLSPGGYNEQFF. CDR3 nucleotides: TGTGCCAGCAGTTTATCGCCAGGGGGGTACAATGAGCAGTTCTTC. Complete variable domain (other parts from reference TRBV28 and TRBJ2-1): DVKVTQSSRYLVKRTGEKVFLECVQDMDHENMFWYRQDPGLGLRLIYFSYDVKMKEKGDIPEGYSVSREKKERFSLILESASTNQTSMYLCASSLSPGGYNEQFFGPGTRLTVL.

Of note for this clone: This CDR3 is also generated by other DNA sequences in the sample. This chain connects TRBV11-2 to TRBJ1-2; no firm D call. The V gene's germline CDR1 is SGHAT and CDR2 FQNNGV. V gave up 5 bases and J gave up 2 bases, with 9 bases separating them. The CDR3 has 13 amino acids. CDR3 loop: CASSPDGNYGYTF. CDR3 DNA sequence: TGTGCCAGCAGCCCGGACGGAAACTATGGCTACACCTTC.

The chain is built from TRBV5-4 and TRBJ1-1; D call uncertain. CDR3 size: 13 residues. Trimming cost V 4 bases and J 7 bases, with 14 bases left between them. Germline CDR1 reads SGHNT; CDR2 reads YYREEE (reference sequence). CDR3 residues: CASSPELGDEAFF. The CDR3 bases are TGTGCCAGCAGCCCGGAGTTGGGAGATGAAGCTTTCTTT.

The chain is built from TRBV28 and TRBJ1-3; 11 bases agree with TRBD1. Germline-derived CDR1 and CDR2 are MDHEN and SYDVKM. V trimming: 3 bases; J trimming: 6 bases; junction bases outside the gene matches: 4. The CDR3 extends over 15 amino acids. The CDR3 is CASSFGTGGVNTIYF. The CDR3 DNA reads TGTGCCAGCAGTTTCGGGACAGGGGGGGTAAACACCATATATTTT.

The chain couples TRBV2 to TRBJ1-5; D not resolved. This CDR3 spans 15 amino acids. The V end was cut by 0 bases, the J end by 8 bases, with 14 bases between. Germline-derived CDR1 and CDR2 are SNHLY and FYNNEI. The CDR3 DNA reads as TGTGCCAGCAGTGAAGCAGGGAATCCCGGGGAGCCCCAGCATTTT. Translating it yields CASSEAGNPGEPQHF. The entire variable domain, with the rest obtained from reference TRBV2 and TRBJ1-5, is as follows: EPEVTQTPSHQVTQMGQEVILRCVPISNHLYFYWYRQILGQKVEFLVSFYNNEISEKSEIFDDQFSVERPDGSNFTLKIRSTKLEDSAMYFCASSEAGNPGEPQHFGDGTRLSIL.

The table lists this clone with a few counts. The chain carries TRBV6-4 and TRBJ1-4; a weak D match, TRBD1 (6 bases). V lost 3 bases to trimming and J lost 7 bases, with 12 bases between them. The germline gives CDR1 MRHNA, CDR2 SNTAGT. The CDR3 is 14 amino acids. The CDR3 loop is CASSEGGAIEKLFF. The DNA of the CDR3 is TGTGCCAGCAGTGAAGGGGGGGCCATTGAAAAACTGTTTTTT.

The rearrangement links TRBV7-9 to TRBJ2-1, with TRBD2 identical over 9 bases. This CDR3 is built from 15 residues. J gave up 8 bases and V 1 base, and 6 bases lay outside the gene matches. CDR1 SEHNR and CDR2 FQNEAQ come from the germline V gene (reference sequence). Here the CDR3 DNA reads TGTGCCAGCAGCTTAGTAGCGGGAGTATCGGATGAGCAGTTCTTC. It is translated as CASSLVAGVSDEQFF.

The genes are TRBV5-1 and TRBJ2-3; 9 bases are shared with TRBD1. With 3 bases clipped from V and 4 bases from J, the junction kept 3 bases outside the gene matches. CDR1 is SGHRS, CDR2 YFSETQ, per germline. This CDR3 contains 14 residues. CDR3 DNA sequence: TGCGCCAGCAGCTCGGGACAGGGAGCAGATACGCAGTATTTT. Translated, it gives CASSSGQGADTQYF.

The V call is TRBV12-3 or TRBV12-4, the J call TRBJ2-5; D is unresolved. The CDR3 extends over 12 amino acids. Trimming left V 6 bases short and J 6 bases short, with 11 bases between. CDR3 protein: CASSPRSKTQYF. CDR3 DNA: TGTGCCAGCAGCCCCAGGTCCAAGACCCAGTACTTC.

The CDR3 DNA reads as TGTGCCAGCTCACGCAGACAGACAAACATGAACACTGAAGCTTTCTTT. This gives the protein CASSRRQTNMNTEAFF. The V and J genes are TRBV18 and TRBJ1-1, with D perhaps matching TRBD1 (5 bases). The germline V and J ends were trimmed by 4 bases and 0 bases, with 15 bases remaining between them. The CDR3 is made up of 16 amino acids. Germline assignment: CDR1 KGHSH and CDR2 LQKENI.

As regards this clone: At one end the junction does not follow the germline gene, possibly because of a read error. The chain joins TRBV5-8 to TRBJ1-2, with D tentatively TRBD1 (6 bases). CDR1 SGHTS and CDR2 YDEGEE come from the germline V gene. The CDR3 is 10 amino acids. The CDR3 DNA follows: TGTGCCAGCAGCTACAACCGGGACAACTTC. This sequence encodes CASSYNRDNF.

The chain employs TRBV30 and TRBJ1-2; TRBD1 is a possible D gene (6 bases). The germline CDR1 and CDR2 sequences are GTSNPN and SVGIG (reference sequence). Trimming pared 4 bases from V and 4 bases from J, leaving 25 bases between. The CDR3 spans 17 residues. CDR3 in amino acids: CAWMRGGPLETAYGYTF. The CDR3 DNA is TGTGCCTGGATGAGAGGGGGTCCTCTTGAGACTGCCTATGGCTACACCTTC. The full variable domain, rest sourced from reference TRBV30 and TRBJ1-2, is SQTIHQWPATLVQPVGSPLSLECTVEGTSNPNLYWYRQAAGRGLQLLFYSVGIGQISSEVPQNLSASRPQDRQFILSSKKLLLSDSGFYLCAWMRGGPLETAYGYTFGSGTRLTVV.